This record concerns one TCR beta chain sequence. The CDR3 extends over 13 amino acids. Trimming pared 3 bases from V and 5 bases from J, leaving 10 bases between. The germline V gene has CDR1 KGHSH and CDR2 LQKENI. The sample comes from a study of OX40 agonist ivuxolimab in advanced cancers. Libraries were prepared by immunoSEQ multiplex PCR; TCRdb keeps only in-frame clonotypes and omits some of them. The sample has approximately 50,000 clones, roughly 86% seen once; the top ten hold roughly 8.1%. This chain uses TRBV18 with TRBJ1-1; possibly TRBD1 for D (5 bases). This specimen consisted of CD4+ or CD8+ T cells sorted from blood, obtained in a trial of the OX40 agonist ivuxolimab. The clonotype was recovered from an adult with an advanced solid tumor such as melanoma, head and neck, liver or kidney cancer. In DNA form, the CDR3 reads TGTGCCAGCTCACCTAGGGACGGGACTGAAGCTTTCTTT. Translating it yields CASSPRDGTEAFF.